The present T cell receptor beta chain was sequenced within a study of cytomegalovirus exposure and HLA in healthy donors. Study information: An earlier analysis identified 100 million to 130 million unique TCR beta sequences in 150 million to 200 million T cells. Study-level findings and limits: Later on, an analysis showed TCR association rates differing by HLA locus, with DRB1 the most and HLA-C the fewest. Among the most significant clusters, several appeared linked to common viral pathogens in a later analysis. Most observed TCR sequences were rare, whereas some public TCRs were detected in many donors.

This clone was seen just once. Antigen unknown. Primers for the PCR totalled 60 Vbeta and 13 Jbeta. The data were produced by immunoSEQ multiplex PCR, yet TCRdb's version contains in-frame clones alone and is incomplete. The sample consists of over 100,000 clones, about 76% of them appearing once. There are 14 residues in the CDR3. The V end was cut by 3 bases, the J end by 3 bases, with 11 bases between. Looked up from germline, CDR1 is MNHEY and CDR2 is SVGAGI. The receptor was isolated from a woman aged 30 to 39 in good health and CMV-seronegative. What was sequenced was PBMCs. V is TRBV6-5 and J is TRBJ1-1; D is undetermined. As DNA, the CDR3 is TGTGCCAGCAGTTATTCGGGGTTTTACACTGAAGCTTTCTTT. This gives the protein CASSYSGFYTEAFF.